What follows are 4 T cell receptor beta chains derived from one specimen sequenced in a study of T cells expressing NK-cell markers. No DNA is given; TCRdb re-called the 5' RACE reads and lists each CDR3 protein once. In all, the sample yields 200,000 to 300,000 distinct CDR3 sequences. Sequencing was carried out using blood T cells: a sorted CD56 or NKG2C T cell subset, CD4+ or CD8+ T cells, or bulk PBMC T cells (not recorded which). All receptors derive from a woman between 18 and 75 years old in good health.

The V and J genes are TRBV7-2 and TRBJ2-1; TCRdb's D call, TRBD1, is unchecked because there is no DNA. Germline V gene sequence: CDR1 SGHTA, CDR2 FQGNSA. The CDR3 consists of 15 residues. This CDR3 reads CASSHGQGAYNEQFF.

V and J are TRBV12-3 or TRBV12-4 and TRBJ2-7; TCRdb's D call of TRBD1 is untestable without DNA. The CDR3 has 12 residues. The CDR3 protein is CASRLGGYEQYF.

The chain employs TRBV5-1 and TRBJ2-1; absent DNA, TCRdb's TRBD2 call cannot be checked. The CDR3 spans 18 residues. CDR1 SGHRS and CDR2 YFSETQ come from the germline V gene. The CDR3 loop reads CASSLEQGLLTRPHEQFF.

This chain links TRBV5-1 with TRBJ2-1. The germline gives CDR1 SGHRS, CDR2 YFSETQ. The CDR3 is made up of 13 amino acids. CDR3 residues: CASSLAEVQEQFF.